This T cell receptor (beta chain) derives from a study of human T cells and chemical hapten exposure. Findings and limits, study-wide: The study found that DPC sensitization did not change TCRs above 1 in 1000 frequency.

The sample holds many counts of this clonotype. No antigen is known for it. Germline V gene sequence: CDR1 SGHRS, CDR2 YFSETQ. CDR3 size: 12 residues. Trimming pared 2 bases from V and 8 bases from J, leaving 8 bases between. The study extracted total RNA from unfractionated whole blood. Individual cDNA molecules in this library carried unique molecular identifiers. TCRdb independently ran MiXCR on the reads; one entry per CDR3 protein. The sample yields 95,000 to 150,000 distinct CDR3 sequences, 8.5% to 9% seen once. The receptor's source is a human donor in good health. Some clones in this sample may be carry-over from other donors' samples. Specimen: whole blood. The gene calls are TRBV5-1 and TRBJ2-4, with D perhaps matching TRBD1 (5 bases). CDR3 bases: TGCGCCAGCAGCTTAGCCAGGGACATTCAGTACTTC. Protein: CASSLARDIQYF.